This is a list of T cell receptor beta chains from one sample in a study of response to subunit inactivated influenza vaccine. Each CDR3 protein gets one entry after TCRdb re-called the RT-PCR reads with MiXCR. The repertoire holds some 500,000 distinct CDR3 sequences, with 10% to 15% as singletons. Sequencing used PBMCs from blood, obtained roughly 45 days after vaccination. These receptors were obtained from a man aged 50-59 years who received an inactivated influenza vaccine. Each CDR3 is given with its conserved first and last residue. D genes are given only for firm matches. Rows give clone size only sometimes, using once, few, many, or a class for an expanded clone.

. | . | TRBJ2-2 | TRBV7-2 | CASRLLEGELFF | TGTGCCAGCAGGTTACTAGAGGGGGAGCTGTTTTTT
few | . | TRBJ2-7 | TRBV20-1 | CSARVDGKPYEQYF | TGCAGTGCTAGAGTGGATGGGAAACCCTACGAGCAGTACTTC
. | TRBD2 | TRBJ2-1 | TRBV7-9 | CASKLKAGGHNEQFF | TGTGCCAGCAAACTAAAAGCGGGAGGGCACAATGAGCAGTTCTTC
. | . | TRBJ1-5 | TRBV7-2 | CASSRTLSQPQHF | TGTGCCAGCAGCCGGACATTGAGTCAGCCCCAGCATTTT
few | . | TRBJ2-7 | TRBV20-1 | CSARVPGRDSYEQYF | TGCAGTGCTAGAGTCCCAGGACGGGACTCCTACGAGCAGTACTTC
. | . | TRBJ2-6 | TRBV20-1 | CSASYGSSGANVLTF | TGCAGTGCGAGCTACGGAAGCTCTGGGGCCAACGTCCTGACTTTC
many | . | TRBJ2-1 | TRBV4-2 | CASNGASNEQFF | TGTGCCAGCAACGGGGCTAGTAATGAGCAGTTCTTC
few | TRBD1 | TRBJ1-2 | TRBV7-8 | CASSVGTVGYTF | TGTGCCAGCAGCGTCGGGACAGTGGGCTACACCTTC
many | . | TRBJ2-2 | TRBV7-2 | CASSFRQTNTGELFF | TGTGCCAGCAGCTTCAGGCAGACGAACACCGGGGAGCTGTTTTTT
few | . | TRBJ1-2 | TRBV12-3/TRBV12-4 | CASSTSGLRNYGYTF | TGTGCCAGCAGTACCTCGGGACTCAGAAACTATGGCTACACCTTC
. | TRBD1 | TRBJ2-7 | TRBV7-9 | CASSLGDRPYEQYF | TGTGCCAGCAGCTTAGGGGACAGACCATACGAGCAGTACTTC
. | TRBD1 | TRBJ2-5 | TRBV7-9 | CASSLGPGGSAGETQYF | TGTGCCAGCAGCTTAGGACCAGGGGGCTCTGCGGGAGAGACCCAGTACTTC
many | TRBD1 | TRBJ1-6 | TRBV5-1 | CASSLVTGVSSPLHF | TGCGCCAGCAGCTTGGTGACAGGGGTAAGCTCACCCCTCCACTTT
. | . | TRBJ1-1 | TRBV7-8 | CASSPGWGTPRYMNTEAFF | TGTGCCAGCAGCCCAGGGTGGGGGACACCGAGATACATGAACACTGAAGCTTTCTTT
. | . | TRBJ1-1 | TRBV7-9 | CASSLEGGMNTEAFF | TGTGCCAGCAGCTTAGAGGGAGGGATGAACACTGAAGCTTTCTTT
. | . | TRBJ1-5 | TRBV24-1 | CATSDGGGHGNQPQHF | TGTGCCACCAGTGACGGGGGTGGCCATGGCAATCAGCCCCAGCATTTT
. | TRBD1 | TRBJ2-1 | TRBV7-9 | CASSSRQGRANEQFF | TGTGCCAGCAGCTCCCGACAGGGAAGGGCCAATGAGCAGTTCTTC